Listed here are 8 T cell receptor beta chains from one sample, sequenced in a study of vaccination effects on CD4 cells after COVID-19 (dated by TCRdb to between 2020 and 2023). These receptors' targets are unknown. Libraries were built with the immunoSEQ multiplex PCR assay. The table was pulled from immuneACCESS by TCRdb, which kept in-frame rearrangements only. Such tables lose some clones; where checked, under half of the loss comes from unresolved V genes, and the rest has no known cause. The sample profile shows around 46,000 clones; roughly three fifths of them were found once. 4.5% to 6% of the sample belongs to the ten largest clones. After around eleven days of culture, CD4+ T cells were isolated with the EasySep CD4+ T cell isolation kit. This specimen was CD4+ T cells from PBMCs cultured without peptide, taken before COVID-19 vaccination. These receptors all come from a human donor who received a COVID-19 vaccine.

The chain employs TRBV21-1 and TRBJ1-5. TRBV21-1 is given as a pseudogene. This CDR3 comprises 15 residues. DNA for the CDR3: TGTGCCAGCAGCAAAAGGTCACAGAGGAATCAGCCCCAGCATTTT. This codes for CASSKRSQRNQPQHF.

This clone appeared a few times. The V call is TRBV28, the J call TRBJ1-5; a weak D match, TRBD1 (5 bases). The CDR3 contains 14 residues. From germline, CDR1 is MDHEN and CDR2 SYDVKM. V lost 2 bases, J lost 5 bases, and 10 bases lay in between. The CDR3, as DNA: TGTGCCAGCAGTTTAGGCAGGGAGGATCAGCCCCAGCATTTT. Its protein product is CASSLGREDQPQHF.

This clone was observed a handful of times. V usage is TRBV1 and J usage is TRBJ1-1; the table calls TRBD1, which could not be checked here. TRBV1 is assigned pseudogene status. The CDR3 spans 16 residues. CDR3 DNA sequence: TGCACCAGCAGCCTCAATTCGACAGGGACGAACACTGAAGCTTTCTTT. This translates into CTSSLNSTGTNTEAFF.

This chain connects TRBV30 to TRBJ1-1, with D hard to call. Germline lookup yields CDR1 GTSNPN and CDR2 SVGIG (reference sequence). The V end was cut by 2 bases, the J end by 4 bases, with 17 bases between. This CDR3 spans 15 amino acids. The CDR3, as DNA: TGTGCCTGGAGTCCTTCCCTGACACTTGCCACTGAAGCTTTCTTT. This encodes CAWSPSLTLATEAFF.

The chain carries TRBV13 and TRBJ1-1; no firm D call. Germline V gene lookup returns CDR1 PRHDT and CDR2 FYEKMQ (reference sequence). The V end was cut by 2 bases, the J end by 1 base, with 5 bases between. This CDR3 has 13 residues. CDR3 bases: TGTGCCAGCAGCTTATCGGGGAACACTGAAGCTTTCTTT. Residues: CASSLSGNTEAFF. The variable domain in full, completed from reference TRBV13 and TRBJ1-1, reads AAGVIQSPRHLIKEKRETATLKCYPIPRHDTVYWYQQGPGQDPQFLISFYEKMQSDKGSIPDRFSAQQFSDYHSELNMSSLELGDSALYFCASSLSGNTEAFFGQGTRLTVV.

This clone was counted a few times. The chain couples TRBV12-5 to TRBJ2-1; D may be TRBD1 or TRBD2 (5 bases each). The CDR3 has 17 residues. Germline V lookup: CDR1 LGHNT, CDR2 FRNRAP. The V end lost 2 bases, the J end lost 2 bases, and 16 bases lay between the germline ends. CDR3 nucleotide sequence: TGTGCTAGTGGTTTGAATTTAGACGGGACGGCCTACAATGAGCAGTTCTTC. Its protein is CASGLNLDGTAYNEQFF.

This clone has just a few counts. The chain combines TRBV15 with TRBJ2-2; D is undetermined. CDR3 length: 14 residues. V gave up 0 bases and J gave up 7 bases, with 9 bases separating them. Per germline, CDR1 LNHNV and CDR2 YYDKDF (reference sequence). This chain's CDR3 is CATSRDIGFGELFF. DNA for the CDR3: TGTGCCACCAGCAGAGATATCGGGTTCGGGGAGCTGTTTTTT.

This chain links TRBV9 with TRBJ2-1; TRBD1 aligns across 9 bases. This CDR3 contains 16 residues. Germline V gene lookup returns CDR1 SGDLS and CDR2 YYNGEE. The J segment lost 3 bases and the V segment lost 3 bases, leaving 7 bases of the junction unmatched. CDR3 nucleotide sequence: TGTGCCAGCAGCGCGACCGGGACAGGGCTCTACAATGAGCAGTTCTTC. Its translation is CASSATGTGLYNEQFF.